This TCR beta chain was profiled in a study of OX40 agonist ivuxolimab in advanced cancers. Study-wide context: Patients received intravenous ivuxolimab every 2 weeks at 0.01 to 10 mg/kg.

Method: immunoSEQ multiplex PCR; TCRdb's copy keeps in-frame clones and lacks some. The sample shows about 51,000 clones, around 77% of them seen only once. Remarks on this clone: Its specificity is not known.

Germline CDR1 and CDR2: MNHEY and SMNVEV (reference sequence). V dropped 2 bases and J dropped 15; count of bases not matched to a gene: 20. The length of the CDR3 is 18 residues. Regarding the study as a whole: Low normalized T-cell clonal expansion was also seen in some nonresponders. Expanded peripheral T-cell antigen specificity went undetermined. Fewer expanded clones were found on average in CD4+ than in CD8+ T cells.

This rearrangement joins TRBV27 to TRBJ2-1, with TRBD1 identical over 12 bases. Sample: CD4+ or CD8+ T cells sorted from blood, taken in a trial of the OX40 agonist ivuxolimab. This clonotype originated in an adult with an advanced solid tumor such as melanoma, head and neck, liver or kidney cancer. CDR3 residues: CASSLAVSRDRGQDYGFF. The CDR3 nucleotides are TGTGCCAGCAGTTTAGCAGTCTCTCGGGACAGGGGGCAAGATTACGGGTTCTTC.